This entry is about one T cell receptor beta chain. The antigen remains unidentified. The J segment lost 3 bases and the V segment lost 8 bases, leaving 9 bases of the junction unmatched. CDR1 and CDR2 (germline): KGHSH, LQKENI. This CDR3 is built from 14 residues. This sample stems from a study of cytomegalovirus exposure and HLA in healthy donors. General study findings and limits: As a later analysis revealed, most CMV-associated TCR beta chains appeared HLA-restricted. V segments that were indistinguishable, TRBV6-2 and TRBV6-3 among them, were omitted from analysis.

60 Vbeta and 13 Jbeta primers were used in PCR. Some clones are missing from TCRdb's copy, which holds only in-frame ones; the method was immunoSEQ multiplex PCR. Recorded for this sample: tens of thousands of clones. This rearrangement joins TRBV18 to TRBJ2-7; 8 bases agree with TRBD2. The origin of this receptor is a human donor in good health. Sequenced sample: PBMCs. This chain's CDR3 is CASRPGAGGYEQYF. CDR3 sequence (DNA): TGTGCCAGCCGCCCCGGCGCGGGGGGCTACGAGCAGTACTTC.